This note documents a single TCR beta chain sequence. Profiled with immunoSEQ multiplex PCR; TCRdb holds only in-frame clones, not every one. The table records about 75,000 clones, about 97% of them present only once. This sample is part of a study of technical replicates of blood from a handful of donors. Trimming stripped 8 bases from V and 0 bases from J, with 17 bases between. The CDR3 length is 15 residues. Germline CDR1 SQVTM, CDR2 ANQGSEA. The J gene is TRBJ2-1, the V gene TRBV29-1, with D perhaps TRBD1 (5 bases). The sequence came from a human donor in good health. The sample comprised T cells isolated from PBMCs. The CDR3 coding sequence is TGCAGCATCCAACAGGTTCCAAGCTCCTACAATGAGCAGTTCTTC. This gives the protein CSIQQVPSSYNEQFF.